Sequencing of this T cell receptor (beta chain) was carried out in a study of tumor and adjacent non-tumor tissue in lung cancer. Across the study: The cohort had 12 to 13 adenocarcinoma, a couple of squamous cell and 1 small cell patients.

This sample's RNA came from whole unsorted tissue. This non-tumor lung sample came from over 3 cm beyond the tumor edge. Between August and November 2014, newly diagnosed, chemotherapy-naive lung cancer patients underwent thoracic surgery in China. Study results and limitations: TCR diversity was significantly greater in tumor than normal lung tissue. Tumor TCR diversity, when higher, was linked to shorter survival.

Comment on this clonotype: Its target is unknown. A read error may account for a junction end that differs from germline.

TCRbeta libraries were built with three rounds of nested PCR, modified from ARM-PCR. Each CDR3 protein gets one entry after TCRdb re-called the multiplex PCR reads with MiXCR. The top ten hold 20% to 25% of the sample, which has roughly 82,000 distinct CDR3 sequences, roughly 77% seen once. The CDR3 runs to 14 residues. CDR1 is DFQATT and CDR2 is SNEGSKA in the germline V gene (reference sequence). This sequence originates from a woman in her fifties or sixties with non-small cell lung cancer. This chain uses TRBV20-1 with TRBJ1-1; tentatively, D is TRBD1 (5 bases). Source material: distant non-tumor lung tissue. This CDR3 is CSARDGHMSTEPIF. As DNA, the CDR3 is TGCAGTGCTAGAGACGGACACATGAGCACTGAACCTATCTTT.